This T cell receptor beta chain was obtained from a study of cytomegalovirus exposure and HLA in healthy donors. 13 Jbeta primers and 60 Vbeta primers were used for the PCR. Sequencing used immunoSEQ multiplex PCR; TCRdb keeps in-frame clones, though not all of them. This repertoire includes 100,000 to 150,000 clones. Germline V gives CDR1 MGHDK, CDR2 SYGVNS. V lost 3 bases to trimming and J lost 7 bases, with 15 bases between them. CDR3 length equals 15 residues. For this clone: Its cognate antigen is unknown.

Study-wide findings and caveats: An ancestry cluster, one associated with Asian ancestry, reportedly showed fewer N-insertions than the 666-donor mean in a later analysis. The study designated 164 TCR beta chains cytomegalovirus-associated. Later work found most CMV-associated TCR beta chains apparently HLA-restricted. A later analysis appeared to link common viral pathogens to several of the most significant clusters.

Specimen: PBMCs. This chain uses TRBV25-1 with TRBJ1-4, with D maybe TRBD1 (5 bases). This sequence was found in a man between 18 and 29 years old in good health and CMV-seronegative. This CDR3 reads CASSDPGGVGEKLFF. CDR3 coding DNA: TGTGCCAGCAGTGACCCTGGAGGGGTGGGTGAAAAACTGTTTTTT.